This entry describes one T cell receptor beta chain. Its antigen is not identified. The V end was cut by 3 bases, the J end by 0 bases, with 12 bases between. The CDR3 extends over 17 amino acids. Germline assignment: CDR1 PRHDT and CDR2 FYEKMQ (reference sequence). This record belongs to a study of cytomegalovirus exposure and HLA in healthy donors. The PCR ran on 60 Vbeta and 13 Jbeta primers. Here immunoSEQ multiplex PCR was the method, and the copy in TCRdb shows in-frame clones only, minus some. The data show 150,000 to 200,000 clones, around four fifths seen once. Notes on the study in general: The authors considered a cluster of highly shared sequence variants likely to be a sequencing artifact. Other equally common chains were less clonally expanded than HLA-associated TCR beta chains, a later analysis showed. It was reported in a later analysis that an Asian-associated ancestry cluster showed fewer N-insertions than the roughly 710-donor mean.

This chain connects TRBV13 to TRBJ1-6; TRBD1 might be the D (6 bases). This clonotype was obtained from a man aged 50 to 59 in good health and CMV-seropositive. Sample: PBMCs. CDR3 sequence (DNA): TGTGCCAGCAGCTTCGGGACATCGAGCTCCTATAATTCACCCCTCCACTTT. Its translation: CASSFGTSSSYNSPLHF.